This T cell receptor beta chain was recovered during a study of PD-1 blockade in classical Hodgkin lymphoma. No patient escaped relapse after autologous stem cell transplantation, and brentuximab vedotin exposure varied. The trim removed 5 bases at V and 6 bases at J, leaving 6 bases unmatched. The CDR3 has 14 amino acids. The germline CDR1 and CDR2 sequences are MNHEY and SMNVEV (reference sequence). The protocol was immunoSEQ multiplex PCR, while the TCRdb copy is restricted to in-frame clones and leaves out a portion. The sample records about 13,000 clones, around 80% being singletons. Here the sequenced sample was peripheral blood mononuclear cells (PBMCs), taken at baseline. V gene TRBV27 combines with J gene TRBJ2-1; 8 bases agree with TRBD1. The sequence came from a human donor with classical Hodgkin lymphoma. The CDR3 loop reads CASSPKDRANEQFF. In nucleotides, the CDR3 is TGTGCCAGCAGTCCAAAGGACAGGGCCAATGAGCAGTTCTTC.